Below are 18 T cell receptor beta chains sequenced from a single sample in a study of T cell responses to AZD1222 COVID-19 vaccine. This table comes from immunoSEQ multiplex PCR, and its TCRdb copy is limited to in-frame clones, with some not included. The table records about 150,000 clones, 92% of them present only once. Sequencing used peripheral blood, obtained 28 days after the second AZD1222 dose. These receptors were collected from an adult who received the AZD1222 COVID-19 vaccine.

The J gene is TRBJ2-1, the V gene TRBV7-2, with TRBD1 as a possible D gene (6 bases). The CDR3 is 12 residues long. Germline CDR1 reads SGHTA; CDR2 reads FQGNSA. V shed 4 bases and J shed 10 bases, with 11 bases lying between them. The CDR3 loop reads CASSSDSQEQFF. CDR3 nucleotides: TGTGCCAGCAGCTCGGACAGCCAAGAGCAGTTCTTC.

The genes are TRBV2 and TRBJ1-1; D remains ambiguous. The ends were cut back, 7 bases at V and 1 base at J, with 10 bases in the middle. Germline V gene lookup returns CDR1 SNHLY and CDR2 FYNNEI. This CDR3 has 13 amino acids. CDR3 amino acids: CASKKGPNTEAFF. The CDR3 DNA reads as TGTGCCAGCAAAAAGGGCCCGAACACTGAAGCTTTCTTT. Complete variable domain (other parts from reference TRBV2 and TRBJ1-1): EPEVTQTPSHQVTQMGQEVILRCVPISNHLYFYWYRQILGQKVEFLVSFYNNEISEKSEIFDDQFSVERPDGSNFTLKIRSTKLEDSAMYFCASKKGPNTEAFFGQGTRLTVV.

This chain joins TRBV15 and TRBJ2-1; 7 positions match TRBD2. In germline, CDR1 is LNHNV, CDR2 YYDKDF (reference sequence). The CDR3 loop spans 15 amino acids. J gave up 0 bases and V 4 bases, and 3 bases lay outside the gene matches. This chain's CDR3 is CATSTTSTSYNEQFF. The DNA of the CDR3 is TGTGCCACCAGCACGACTAGCACCTCCTACAATGAGCAGTTCTTC.

A remark on this clone: Other DNA sequences in the same sample also yield this CDR3. The chain links TRBV28 to TRBJ2-1; D is ambiguous. Germline V lookup: CDR1 MDHEN, CDR2 SYDVKM. V was cut by 4 bases and J by 6 bases, with 7 bases left in between. This CDR3 is built from 12 residues. The CDR3 bases are TGTGCCAGCAGTTCGCGATCCAATGAGCAGTTCTTC. It specifies CASSSRSNEQFF.

The gene calls are TRBV6-5 and TRBJ2-1; 9 bases map to TRBD2. Looked up from germline, CDR1 is MNHEY and CDR2 is SVGAGI. V was pared by 6 bases and J by 4 bases, with 7 bases of the junction left unmatched. This CDR3 comprises 15 residues. CDR3 in amino acids: CASRPTSGPYNEQFF. The CDR3, as DNA: TGTGCCAGCAGGCCTACTAGCGGGCCGTACAATGAGCAGTTCTTC.

This chain uses TRBV27 with TRBJ2-2; 9 bases map to TRBD1. Trimming at V came to 4 bases and at J to 3 bases, leaving 6 bases not matched to a gene. CDR3 length equals 16 residues. In germline, CDR1 is MNHEY, CDR2 SMNVEV (reference sequence). CDR3 in amino acids: CASSSTGTGYTGELFF. DNA for the CDR3: TGTGCCAGCAGTTCCACGGGGACAGGGTACACCGGGGAGCTGTTTTTT.

The V call is TRBV2, the J call TRBJ1-4; D may be TRBD1 (5 bases). V lost 4 bases and J lost 3, with 12 bases in between. Germline V gene sequence: CDR1 SNHLY, CDR2 FYNNEI. This CDR3 has 15 amino acids. CDR3 nucleotides: TGTGCCAGCAGTGGAACAGTGGGACCTAATGAAAAACTGTTTTTT. This sequence encodes CASSGTVGPNEKLFF.

The rearrangement uses TRBV9 and TRBJ2-3; 10 nucleotides align to TRBD1. Germline CDR1 is SGDLS and CDR2 is YYNGEE. CDR3 length: 15 amino acids. Trimming cost V 3 bases and J 7 bases; bases outside gene matches: 8. The CDR3 coding sequence is TGTGCCAGCAGCGAGATGACAGGGGGCTCTCATACGCAGTATTTT. It specifies CASSEMTGGSHTQYF.

V is TRBV3-1 (or the pseudogene TRBV3-2) and J is TRBJ2-7; 13 positions agree with TRBD2. CDR3 length: 13 residues. Losses at the gene ends were 2 bases for V and 13 bases for J; bases not matched to a gene: 5. Germline assignment: CDR1 LGHDT and CDR2 YNNKEL (reference sequence). The DNA of the CDR3 is TGTGCCAGCAGCCAACAACTAGCGGGAGGGGAATACTTC. Translation gives CASSQQLAGGEYF.

Notes on this clone: A junction boundary mismatches the germline segment, possibly from a read error. CDR3 DNA sequence: TGTGCCAGCAGTTACTCGATTGGCAGCCTATACGGGCAGTACTTC. As protein: CASSYSIGSLYGQYF. The rearrangement joins TRBV6-5 to TRBJ2-7; no clear D. The CDR3 loop spans 15 amino acids. CDR1 MNHEY and CDR2 SVGAGI come from the germline V gene.

The chain couples TRBV27 to TRBJ1-2; D perhaps matches TRBD1 (5 bases). Trimming took off 5 bases at V and 8 bases at J, with 15 bases between the two ends. Germline values: CDR1 MNHEY, CDR2 SMNVEV (reference sequence). The CDR3 spans 13 residues. The CDR3 DNA is TGTGCCAGCAGTCCAGACAGAATCGGGGGCTACACCTTC. It yields the protein CASSPDRIGGYTF.

This chain uses TRBV28 with TRBJ1-3; D is uncertain. The CDR3 is made up of 15 amino acids. Germline V CDR1 and CDR2: MDHEN, SYDVKM. Trimming cost V 7 bases and J 0 bases, with 13 bases left between them. Written as DNA, the CDR3 is TGTGCCAGCATTCCCGGCACTCGCTCTGGAAACACCATATATTTT. This codes for CASIPGTRSGNTIYF. Based on the CDR3 plus reference TRBV28 and TRBJ1-3, the full variable domain is DVKVTQSSRYLVKRTGEKVFLECVQDMDHENMFWYRQDPGLGLRLIYFSYDVKMKEKGDIPEGYSVSREKKERFSLILESASTNQTSMYLCASIPGTRSGNTIYFGEGSWLTVV.

The V gene is TRBV28, the J gene TRBJ2-5, with D possibly matching TRBD1 (6 bases). The CDR3 is 15 amino acids. Per the germline V gene, CDR1 is MDHEN and CDR2 is SYDVKM. Trimming stripped 4 bases from V and 4 bases from J, with 16 bases between. The CDR3 DNA follows: TGTGCCAGCAGTTCTCCTACAGGGCGAGGAGAGACCCAGTACTTC. Translated: CASSSPTGRGETQYF.

This rearrangement joins TRBV15 to TRBJ2-5; D tentatively reads TRBD1 or TRBD2 (5 bases each). CDR1 LNHNV and CDR2 YYDKDF come from the germline V gene (reference sequence). The CDR3 consists of 14 residues. V was pared by 0 bases and J by 3 bases, with 8 bases between. CDR3 bases: TGTGCCACCAGCAGAGATCTGGGGGAAGAGACCCAGTACTTC. This codes for CATSRDLGEETQYF.

The V call is TRBV27, the J call TRBJ2-7, with D uncertain. Trimming cost V 2 bases and J 1 base, with 12 bases left between them. The CDR3 runs to 15 residues. Germline-derived CDR1 and CDR2 are MNHEY and SMNVEV (reference sequence). In nucleotides, the CDR3 is TGTGCCAGCAGTTTAGTGGCAACACTATCCTACGAGCAGTACTTC. Amino acid sequence: CASSLVATLSYEQYF.

The sample holds one count of this clone. The rearrangement uses TRBV18 and TRBJ1-3; D possibly corresponds to TRBD1 (6 bases). This CDR3 comprises 16 residues. Germline CDR1 reads KGHSH; CDR2 reads LQKENI. Trimming cost V 3 bases and J 2 bases, with 14 bases left between them. CDR3 loop: CASSPLTGGPGNTIYF. CDR3 sequence (DNA): TGTGCCAGCTCACCTCTTACGGGGGGCCCTGGAAACACCATATATTTT.

Here the CDR3 reads CASSSGMQTGKVTDTQYF. The CDR3 nucleotides are TGTGCCAGCAGCTCCGGAATGCAGACAGGAAAGGTCACAGATACGCAGTATTTT. The rearrangement links TRBV5-8 to TRBJ2-3, with D possibly TRBD1 on 6 matching bases. Germline V gene data show CDR1 as SGHTS and CDR2 as YDEGEE. The CDR3 is 18 residues long. V lost 3 bases to trimming and J lost 2 bases, with 22 bases between them.

This chain joins TRBV28 and TRBJ1-2; 8 bases are a match to TRBD1. V was clipped by 6 bases and J by 3 bases; unmatched bases: 6. CDR1 and CDR2 (germline): MDHEN, SYDVKM. This CDR3 has 14 amino acids. DNA of the CDR3: TGTGCCAGCAGGGGACAGGCCTTCTACTATGGCTACACCTTC. Protein: CASRGQAFYYGYTF.